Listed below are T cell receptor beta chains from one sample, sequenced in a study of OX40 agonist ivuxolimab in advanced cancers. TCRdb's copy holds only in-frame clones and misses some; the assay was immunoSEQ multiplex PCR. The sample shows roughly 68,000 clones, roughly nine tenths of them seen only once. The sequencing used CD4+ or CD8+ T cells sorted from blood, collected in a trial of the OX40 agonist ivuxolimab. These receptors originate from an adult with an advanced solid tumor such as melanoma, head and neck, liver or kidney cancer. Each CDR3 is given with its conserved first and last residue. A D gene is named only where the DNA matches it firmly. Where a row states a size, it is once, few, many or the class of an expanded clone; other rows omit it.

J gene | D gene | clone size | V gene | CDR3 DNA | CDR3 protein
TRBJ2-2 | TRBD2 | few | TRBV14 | TGTGCCAGCAGCCTCCTTGGTAGCGGGAACGGGGAGCTGTTTTTT | CASSLLGSGNGELFF
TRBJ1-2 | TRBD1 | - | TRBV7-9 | TGTGCCAGCAGAGGGACAGATTTTGGCTACACCTTC | CASRGTDFGYTF
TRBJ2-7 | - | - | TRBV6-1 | TGTGCCAGCAGTGAAATAGGGGTCAGGGTAACCGAGCAGTACTTC | CASSEIGVRVTEQYF
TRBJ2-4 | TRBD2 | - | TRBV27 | TGTGCCAGCAGCTTCCACAGTAGAGGGAGGGACATTCAGTACTTC | CASSFHSRGRDIQYF
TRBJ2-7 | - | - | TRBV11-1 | TGTGCCAGCACCCTGGGCCTCTCTAGCTCCTACGAGCAGTACTTC | CASTLGLSSSYEQYF
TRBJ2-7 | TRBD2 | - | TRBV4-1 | TGCGCCAGCAGCCAAGCCGCTGCGGGAGGCACCTACGAGCAGTACTTC | CASSQAAAGGTYEQYF
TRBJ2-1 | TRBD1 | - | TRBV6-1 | TGTGCCAGCCGGGACAGAAACTTGGGGTACAATGAGCAGTTCTTC | CASRDRNLGYNEQFF
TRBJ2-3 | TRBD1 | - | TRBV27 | TGTGCCAGCAGTTTCCTTCGGACAGGGGGCTCGACAGATACGCAGTATTTT | CASSFLRTGGSTDTQYF
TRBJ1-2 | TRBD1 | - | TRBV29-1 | TGCAGCGTTTCCGACAGGGGGAACTATGGCTACACCTTC | CSVSDRGNYGYTF
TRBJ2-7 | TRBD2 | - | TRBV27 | TGTGCCAGCAGTTCCCTAGCGGGAGGGAATTCCTACGAGCAGTACTTC | CASSSLAGGNSYEQYF
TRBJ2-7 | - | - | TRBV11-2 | TGTGCCAGCAGCTTAGCTGCCCGCAGCTACGAGCAGTACTTC | CASSLAARSYEQYF
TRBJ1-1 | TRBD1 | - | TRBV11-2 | TGTGCCAGCAGCTCCGGGACAGCTAAAGCTTTCTTT | CASSSGTAKAFF
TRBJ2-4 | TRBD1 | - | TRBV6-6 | TGTGCCAGCTCAAACGAGGGGACAGGCAAAAACATTCAGTACTTC | CASSNEGTGKNIQYF
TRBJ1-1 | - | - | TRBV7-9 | TGTGCCAGCAGCTTAGTTCAGGGGATGAACACTGAAGCTTTCTTT | CASSLVQGMNTEAFF
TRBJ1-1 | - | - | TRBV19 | TGTGCCAGTTCCTTGTTAGGGGTAGGCACTGAAGCTTTCTTT | CASSLLGVGTEAFF
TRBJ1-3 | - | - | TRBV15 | TGTGCCACCAGCCCAAATCGTGGAAACACCATATATTTT | CATSPNRGNTIYF
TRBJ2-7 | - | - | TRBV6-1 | TGTGCCAGCAGCCAGAGACAAGCCTACGAGCAGTACTTC | CASSQRQAYEQYF
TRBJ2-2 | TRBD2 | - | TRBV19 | TGTGCCACTAAGACTAGCGGGAGAGGCACCGGGGAGCTGTTTTTT | CATKTSGRGTGELFF
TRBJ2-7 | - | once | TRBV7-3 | TGTGCCAGCAGCTTAGGCAGGGGCTACGAGCAGTACTTC | CASSLGRGYEQYF
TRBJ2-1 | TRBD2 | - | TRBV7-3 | TGTGCCAGCAGCTTAGGGACTAGCGGGGAGGAGCAGTTCTTC | CASSLGTSGEEQFF
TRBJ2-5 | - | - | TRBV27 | TGTGCCAGCAAACCCCGGGATCGTCGAGAAGAGACCCAGTACTTC | CASKPRDRREETQYF
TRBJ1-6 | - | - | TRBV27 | TGTGCCAGCAGTTGGGCGGGGGCTAACTCACCCCTCCACTTT | CASSWAGANSPLHF
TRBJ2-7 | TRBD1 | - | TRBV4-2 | TGTGCCAGCAGCTCCTCGACAGGGACCTACGAGCAGTACTTC | CASSSSTGTYEQYF
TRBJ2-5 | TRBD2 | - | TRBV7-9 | TGTGCCAGCAGCTTGGGGACTAGCGGGGGGGCCCGGGAGACCCAGTACTTC | CASSLGTSGGARETQYF
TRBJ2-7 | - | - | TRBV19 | TGTGCCAGTAGTATAAGCTATTACTCTTCCTACGAGCAGTACTTC | CASSISYYSSYEQYF
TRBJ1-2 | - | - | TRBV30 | TGTGCCTGGAGTGTGTCCGACACAGTACCTAACTATGGCTACACCTTC | CAWSVSDTVPNYGYTF
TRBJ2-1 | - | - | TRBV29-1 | TGCAGCGCTGAGGGGTCGAATAGGACTATCACCAATGAGCAGTTCTTC | CSAEGSNRTITNEQFF
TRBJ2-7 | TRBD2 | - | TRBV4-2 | TGTGCCAGCAGCCAAAGCGGGGCCTCCTACGAGCAGTACTTC | CASSQSGASYEQYF
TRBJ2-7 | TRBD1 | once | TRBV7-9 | TGTGCCAGCAGCTCGGACAGGGACTCCTACGAGCAGTACTTC | CASSSDRDSYEQYF
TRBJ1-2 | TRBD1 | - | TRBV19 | TGTGCCACACAGGGGGCATGGGATTCGAGGGGCTACACCTTC | CATQGAWDSRGYTF
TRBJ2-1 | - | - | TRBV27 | TGTGCCAGCAGCCCCCGGGGAAGCTCCTACAATGAGCAGTTCTTC | CASSPRGSSYNEQFF
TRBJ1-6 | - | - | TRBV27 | TGTGCCAGCAGTTCTCTAGCAGGAACCTCTTCACCCCTCCACTTT | CASSSLAGTSSPLHF
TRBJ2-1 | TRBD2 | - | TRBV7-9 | TGTGCCAGCAGCTTACTAGCGGGAGGGCCACATGAGCAGTTCTTC | CASSLLAGGPHEQFF
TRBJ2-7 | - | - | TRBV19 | TGTGCCAGTAGTATGGGGGGGCTGTGGGACGAGCAGTACTTC | CASSMGGLWDEQYF
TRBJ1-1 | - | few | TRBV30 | TGTGCCTGGAGTGTAACTGCAGGCGTGAACACTGAAGCTTTCTTT | CAWSVTAGVNTEAFF
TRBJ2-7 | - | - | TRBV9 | TGTGCCAGCAGCCTAGGGCAGGAGTCCTACGAGCAGTACTTC | CASSLGQESYEQYF
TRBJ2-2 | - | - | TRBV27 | TGTGCCAGCAGTTTGGGACATTTCACCGGGGAGCTGTTTTTT | CASSLGHFTGELFF
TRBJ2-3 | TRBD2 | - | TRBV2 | TGTGCCAGCAGTGAAGCTAGCGGGGGGTTGGATACGCAGTATTTT | CASSEASGGLDTQYF
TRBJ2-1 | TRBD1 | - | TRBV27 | TGTGCCAGCAGTTTACCCGACAGGGGGCAGTTCTTC | CASSLPDRGQFF
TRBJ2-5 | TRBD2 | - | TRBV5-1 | TGCGCCAGCAGCTCTAGCGGGGGGCGGCAGGAGACCCAGTACTTC | CASSSSGGRQETQYF
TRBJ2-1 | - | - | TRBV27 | TGTGCCAGCAGTTTATCAGTTAGCCACAATGAGCAGTTCTTC | CASSLSVSHNEQFF
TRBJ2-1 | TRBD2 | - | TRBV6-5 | TGTGCCAGCAGTTACTCTAGCGGGGGGCCTTACAATGAGCAGTTCTTC | CASSYSSGGPYNEQFF
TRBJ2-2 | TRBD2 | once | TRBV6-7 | TGTGCCAGCAGTTACTCGTGTCTAGCGGGAGGGCCGAGCCACCCTAACACCGGGGAGCTGTTTTTT | CASSYSCLAGGPSHPNTGELFF
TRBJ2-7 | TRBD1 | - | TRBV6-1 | TGTGCCAGCAGAGAACTGGGGACAGGAAGACTCTACGAGCAGTACTTC | CASRELGTGRLYEQYF
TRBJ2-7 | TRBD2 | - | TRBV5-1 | TGCGCCAGCAGCCCCGGACTAGCGGGAGAATACGAGCAGTACTTC | CASSPGLAGEYEQYF
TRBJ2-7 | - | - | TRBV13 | TGTGCCAGCAGCTCCGCCGGGACGGTCTACGAGCAGTACTTC | CASSSAGTVYEQYF
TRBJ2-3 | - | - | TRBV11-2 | TGTGCCAGCAGCTTTTTCGCGCGGGGTAGCACAGATACGCAGTATTTT | CASSFFARGSTDTQYF
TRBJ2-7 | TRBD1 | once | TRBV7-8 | TGTGCCAGCAGCTTAACGCAGGGGGAGTACGAGCAGTACTTC | CASSLTQGEYEQYF
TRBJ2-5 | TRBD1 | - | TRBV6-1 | TGTGCCAGCAGTGCCGGACAGGGGTTTTGGGAGACCCAGTACTTC | CASSAGQGFWETQYF
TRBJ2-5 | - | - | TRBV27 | TGTGCCAGCAGGGCGTGGGACGGGGAAGAGACCCAGTACTTC | CASRAWDGEETQYF
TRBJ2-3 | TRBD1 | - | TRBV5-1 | TGCGCCAGCAGGACATCGGACAGGGCGAGCGCAGATACGCAGTATTTT | CASRTSDRASADTQYF
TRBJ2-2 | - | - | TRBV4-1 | TGCGCCAGCAGCCAAGTGACGGAGCTGTTTTTT | CASSQVTELFF
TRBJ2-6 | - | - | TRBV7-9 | TGTGCCACCAAAGATCCTGGGGCCAACGTCCTGACTTTC | CATKDPGANVLTF
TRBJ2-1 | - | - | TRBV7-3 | TGTGCCAGCAGCTTAACATCTAGAGAAGAGCAGTTCTTC | CASSLTSREEQFF
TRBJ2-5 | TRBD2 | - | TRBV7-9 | TGTGCCAGCAGCATAACCGGGACTAGGGAGGAGACCCAGTACTTC | CASSITGTREETQYF
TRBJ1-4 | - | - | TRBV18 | TGTGCCAGCTCACCAAATTCCGGGACCTTGGCGACAGTTTCTGAAAAACTGTTTTTT | CASSPNSGTLATVSEKLFF
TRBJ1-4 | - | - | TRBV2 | TGTGCCAGCAGGGAACGGTTAGGTGCAACTAATGAAAAACTGTTTTTT | CASRERLGATNEKLFF
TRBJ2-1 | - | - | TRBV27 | TGTGCCAGCAGTTTATGGACCAGTGGGAATGAGCAGTTCTTC | CASSLWTSGNEQFF
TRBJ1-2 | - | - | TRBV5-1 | TGCGCCAGCAGCTTGTTGGGGGTGGGCTATGGCTACACCTTC | CASSLLGVGYGYTF
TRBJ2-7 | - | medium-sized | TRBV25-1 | TGTGCCAGCAGTGAGGCCTACGAGCAGTACTTC | CASSEAYEQYF